Shown below are 5 T cell receptor beta chains from a single sample sequenced in a study of CD8 T cells in ankylosing spondylitis. Using its own MiXCR run on the 5' RACE reads, TCRdb lists one record per CDR3 protein. The data hold 50,000 to 75,000 distinct CDR3 sequences, with approximately 5.7% observed a single time. Sequenced material: synovial fluid, either unsorted or a sorted T cell fraction (not recorded which). All receptors come from a male donor with ankylosing spondylitis.

This clonotype was seen repeatedly, ten times or more. The chain uses TRBV5-6 and TRBJ1-5; no definite D call. The germline V and J ends were trimmed by 2 bases and 6 bases, with 6 bases remaining between them. CDR1 is SGHDT, CDR2 YYEEEE, per germline. This CDR3 is built from 12 residues. The CDR3 DNA is TGTGCCAGCAGCTTTAGGGCTCAGCCCCAGCATTTT. This sequence encodes CASSFRAQPQHF. The full variable domain, its missing parts supplied by reference TRBV5-6 and TRBJ1-5, is DAGVTQSPTHLIKTRGQQVTLRCSPKSGHDTVSWYQQALGQGPQFIFQYYEEEERQRGNFPDRFSGHQFPNYSSELNVNALLLGDSALYLCASSFRAQPQHFGDGTRLSIL.

The sample holds a few counts of this clonotype. This likely comes from a read error, as the CDR3 has no conserved phenylalanine or tryptophan at its end. The genes are TRBV12-5 and TRBJ1-5, with a possible D match to TRBD1 (6 bases). Germline-derived CDR1 and CDR2 are LGHNT and FRNRAP. This CDR3 is 17 amino acids long. The V end lost 1 base, the J end lost 2 bases, and 15 bases lay between the germline ends. The CDR3, as DNA: TGTGCTAGTGGTTTGGAGGCAGGGGATATTGGCAATCAGCCCCAGCATCTT. Its translation is CASGLEAGDIGNQPQHL.

The sample holds many counts of this clonotype. This chain uses TRBV7-3 with TRBJ2-2, with D possibly matching TRBD2 (5 bases). CDR1 and CDR2 (germline): SGHTA, FQGTGA. V was shortened by 1 base and J by 12 bases, with 15 bases between the two germline ends. The length of the CDR3 is 14 residues. The CDR3 sequence: CASSLISERPQLFF. The CDR3 DNA reads as TGTGCCAGCAGCTTAATTTCCGAGCGGCCCCAGCTGTTTTTT. Combining the CDR3 with reference TRBV7-3 and TRBJ2-2 gives the whole variable domain GAGVSQTPSNKVTEKGKYVELRCDPISGHTALYWYRQSLGQGPEFLIYFQGTGAADDSGLPNDRFFAVRPEGSVSTLKIQRTERGDSAVYLCASSLISERPQLFFGEGSRLTVL.

The table lists this clonotype with many counts. This chain connects TRBV27 to TRBJ2-3; 7 positions match TRBD1. Germline V lookup: CDR1 MNHEY, CDR2 SMNVEV (reference sequence). The CDR3 is 15 residues long. The V segment lost 5 bases and the J segment 3 bases; nucleotides outside the gene matches: 8. The CDR3 spells CASSPYRGSTDTQYF. In nucleotides, the CDR3 is TGTGCCAGCAGTCCTTACAGGGGATCAACAGATACGCAGTATTTT.

This clonotype showed up many times. CDR3 nucleotide sequence: TGCGCCAGCAGCCGGGTAGCGGGCGTCCAAGAGACCCAGTACTTC. As protein: CASSRVAGVQETQYF. The chain couples TRBV4-1 to TRBJ2-5; 7 bases are shared with TRBD2. The CDR3 runs 15 residues. Trimming at V came to 4 bases and at J to 1 base, leaving 6 bases not matched to a gene. Per the germline V gene, CDR1 is MGHRA and CDR2 is YSYEKL.